The source of this T cell receptor beta chain is a study of T cells in Graves' hyperthyroidism and ophthalmopathy. RNA transcripts provided the source from which TCR beta CDR3 regions were amplified. The TCR CDR3 was amplified in a first-round RT-PCR using the HTBI primer set. TCRdb fed the multiplex PCR reads into MiXCR, producing one record per CDR3 protein. The table lists a few hundred thousand distinct CDR3 sequences, around 14% of them singletons. This clonotype was picked up many times. Germline CDR1 reads SEHNR; CDR2 reads FQNEAQ (reference sequence). J was trimmed by 5 bases and V by 1 base; bases with no gene match: 6. The CDR3 spans 15 residues.

V usage is TRBV7-9 and J usage is TRBJ2-3, with 7 nucleotides matching TRBD2. The sample consisted of blood. The TCR sequence derives from a woman aged 18-29 years with Graves' hyperthyroidism. The CDR3 DNA is TGTGCCAGCAGCTTAGTTGCGGGAGCTGAAGATACGCAGTATTTT. Its translation is CASSLVAGAEDTQYF.